These T cell receptor beta chains were read from a single sample in a study of blood T cell repertoires in COVID-19. Here immunoSEQ multiplex PCR was the method, and the copy in TCRdb shows in-frame clones only, minus some. The sample contains 300,000 to 400,000 clones, about 90% of which appear only once. Sequenced: peripheral blood. The receptors were gathered from a woman aged 18-29 years who had recovered from COVID-19. Each CDR3 is given with its conserved first and last residue. Each record gives: clone size, D gene, V gene, J gene, CDR3 protein, CDR3 DNA. D genes are given only for firm matches. Part of the rows lack a size; the others show once, few, many or a class for expanded clones.

>-|-|TRBV7-2|TRBJ1-2
CASSLADSNYGYTF
TGTGCCAGCAGCTTAGCGGACAGTAACTATGGCTACACCTTC
>-|TRBD2|TRBV5-1|TRBJ2-3
CASSLAGQLPDTQYF
TGCGCCAGCAGCCTAGCGGGACAGCTGCCAGATACGCAGTATTTT
>-|-|TRBV19|TRBJ1-1
CASSGPPIRGRGERNTEAFF
TGTGCCAGTAGTGGGCCCCCTATACGTGGCCGGGGGGAGCGGAACACTGAAGCTTTCTTT
>-|TRBD1|TRBV7-9|TRBJ2-6
CASSPGTGGIIGANVLTF
TGTGCCAGCAGTCCCGGGACAGGGGGAATTATTGGGGCCAACGTCCTGACTTTC
>-|-|TRBV7-8|TRBJ2-1
CASSLSRLVSNEQFF
TGTGCCAGCAGCTTGTCGCGACTAGTCTCCAATGAGCAGTTCTTC
>-|-|TRBV3-1/TRBV3-2|TRBJ1-5
CASSQDAFSGYNQPQHF
TGTGCCAGCAGCCAAGATGCCTTTTCAGGGTACAATCAGCCCCAGCATTTT
>-|TRBD1|TRBV6-4|TRBJ2-3
CASSQDRGDTQYF
TGTGCCAGCAGCCAAGACAGGGGGGATACGCAGTATTTT
>-|-|TRBV5-1|TRBJ2-5
CASSLFFQETQYF
TGCGCCAGCAGCCTGTTCTTCCAAGAGACCCAGTACTTC
>-|-|TRBV27|TRBJ1-5
CASSLSGPGSNQPQHF
TGTGCCAGCAGTTTATCGGGGCCTGGTAGCAATCAGCCCCAGCATTTT
>once|TRBD2|TRBV6-6|TRBJ2-2
CASSYDKLAGKGELFF
TGTGCCAGCAGTTACGACAAACTAGCGGGTAAAGGGGAGCTGTTTTTT
>-|-|TRBV5-1|TRBJ1-5
CASSLVGGDNQPQHF
TGCGCCAGCAGCCTCGTGGGCGGGGACAATCAGCCCCAGCATTTT
>-|-|TRBV21-1|TRBJ1-2
CASSKGRGDYGYTF
TGTGCCAGCAGCAAAGGCAGGGGGGACTATGGCTACACCTTC
>-|-|TRBV29-1|TRBJ2-1
CSAGTYNEQFF
TGCAGCGCGGGCACTTACAATGAGCAGTTCTTC
>-|-|TRBV7-2|TRBJ1-6
CASSQPRGGSPLHF
TGTGCCAGCAGCCAACCACGCGGGGGGTCACCCCTCCACTTT
>-|-|TRBV2|TRBJ2-1
CASSAGVRYNEQFF
TGTGCCAGCAGTGCGGGAGTCCGTTACAATGAGCAGTTCTTC
>-|-|TRBV4-3|TRBJ2-5
CASSRGTAVRETQYF
TGCGCCAGCAGTCGCGGGACCGCCGTACGGGAGACCCAGTACTTC
>-|TRBD2|TRBV3-1/TRBV3-2|TRBJ2-3
CASSQDRVAGRPDTQYF
TGTGCCAGCAGCCAAGATCGAGTAGCGGGACGGCCGGATACGCAGTATTTT
>-|-|TRBV19|TRBJ2-1
CASSIGRVRQFF
TGTGCCAGTAGTATAGGCAGGGTTCGGCAGTTCTTC
>-|TRBD2|TRBV11-3|TRBJ2-1
CASSLGGTSGSYNEQFF
TGTGCCAGCAGCTTAGGCGGGACTAGCGGTTCCTACAATGAGCAGTTCTTC
>once|TRBD2|TRBV19|TRBJ2-3
CATWEASGSFTDTQYF
TGTGCCACCTGGGAGGCTAGCGGGAGTTTTACAGATACGCAGTATTTT
>-|TRBD2|TRBV6-4|TRBJ2-3
CASSAGGGTDTQYF
TGTGCCAGCAGTGCGGGGGGTGGCACAGATACGCAGTATTTT
>-|-|TRBV6-2/TRBV6-3|TRBJ2-6
CASSPGQSEANVLTF
TGTGCCAGCAGCCCCGGACAGTCTGAGGCCAACGTCCTGACTTTC
>-|TRBD1|TRBV4-1|TRBJ1-6
CASQDRVGNSPLHF
TGCGCCAGCCAAGACAGGGTTGGCAATTCACCCCTCCACTTT
>-|TRBD2|TRBV19|TRBJ2-3
CASSPRTSGRATDTQYF
TGTGCCAGTAGTCCGCGGACTAGCGGGAGGGCCACAGATACGCAGTATTTT
>-|TRBD1|TRBV4-1|TRBJ1-2
CASSQGATGNYGYTF
TGCGCCAGCAGCCAAGGGGCGACAGGGAACTATGGCTACACCTTC
>-|TRBD2|TRBV11-2|TRBJ2-5
CASSLVGGLGETQYF
TGTGCCAGCAGCTTAGTGGGAGGGCTCGGAGAGACCCAGTACTTC
>-|TRBD1|TRBV7-2|TRBJ1-2
CASSLGWTGGYGYTF
TGTGCCAGCAGCTTAGGGTGGACAGGGGGCTATGGCTACACCTTC
>-|-|TRBV5-6|TRBJ1-1
CASSLRGPNTEAFF
TGTGCCAGCAGCTTAAGGGGCCCGAACACTGAAGCTTTCTTT
>-|-|TRBV9|TRBJ1-2
CASSAGQSYGYTF
TGTGCCAGCAGCGCCGGACAGTCTTATGGCTACACCTTC
>-|TRBD1|TRBV6-6|TRBJ2-1
CASSLRPGGQPNEQFF
TGTGCCAGCAGCCTCCGACCAGGGGGACAACCCAATGAGCAGTTCTTC
>-|-|TRBV18|TRBJ1-2
CASSPESQDYGYTF
TGTGCCAGCTCACCAGAATCCCAGGACTATGGCTACACCTTC
>-|TRBD1|TRBV5-8|TRBJ1-5
CASSFRTGYSNQPQHF
TGTGCCAGCAGCTTCCGGACAGGGTATAGCAATCAGCCCCAGCATTTT
>-|TRBD2|TRBV6-2/TRBV6-3|TRBJ2-5
CASSPGAGFQETQYF
TGTGCCAGCAGCCCCGGAGCGGGGTTTCAAGAGACCCAGTACTTC
>-|-|TRBV6-5|TRBJ1-4
CASRPGINEKLFF
TGTGCCAGCAGACCCGGTATAAATGAAAAACTGTTTTTT
>-|-|TRBV11-3|TRBJ2-5
CASSPIGRTAEETQYF
TGTGCCAGCAGCCCGATAGGCCGGACAGCAGAAGAGACCCAGTACTTC
>-|TRBD1|TRBV29-1|TRBJ1-1
CSAGTVNTEAFF
TGCAGCGCCGGGACAGTGAACACTGAAGCTTTCTTT
>once|TRBD2|TRBV6-5|TRBJ2-3
CASRVAGVSFDTQYF
TGTGCCAGCAGGGTAGCGGGAGTTAGTTTCGATACGCAGTATTTT
>-|-|TRBV4-1|TRBJ1-4
CASSQAGWEKLFF
TGCGCCAGCAGCCAAGCGGGTTGGGAAAAACTGTTTTTT
>-|-|TRBV7-2|TRBJ1-5
CASSSRGGEGNQPQHF
TGTGCCAGCAGCTCGCGGGGTGGGGAGGGCAATCAGCCCCAGCATTTT
>once|TRBD1|TRBV29-1|TRBJ1-1
CSVRPGTVNTEAFF
TGCAGCGTCCGCCCCGGGACAGTGAACACTGAAGCTTTCTTT